The clone carrying this T cell receptor beta chain was observed a few times. CDR1 is LNHNV and CDR2 is YYDKDF in the germline V gene (reference sequence). CDR3 length: 14 amino acids. V trimming: 10 bases; J trimming: 7 bases; junction bases outside the gene matches: 11. Data came from immunoSEQ multiplex PCR; TCRdb stores just in-frame clones and leaves some out. The repertoire holds 56,000 or so clones, with approximately 88% as singletons. This specimen belongs to a study of T cell responses to AZD1222 COVID-19 vaccine. The sequence came from an adult in good health. This chain connects TRBV15 to TRBJ2-3; 10 bases fit TRBD2. Sequenced material: peripheral blood, taken on day 0 of AZD1222 vaccination. CDR3 coding DNA: TGTGCCATCTCCGCTAGCGGGAGTTCATATACGCAGTATTTT. Its protein is CAISASGSSYTQYF.